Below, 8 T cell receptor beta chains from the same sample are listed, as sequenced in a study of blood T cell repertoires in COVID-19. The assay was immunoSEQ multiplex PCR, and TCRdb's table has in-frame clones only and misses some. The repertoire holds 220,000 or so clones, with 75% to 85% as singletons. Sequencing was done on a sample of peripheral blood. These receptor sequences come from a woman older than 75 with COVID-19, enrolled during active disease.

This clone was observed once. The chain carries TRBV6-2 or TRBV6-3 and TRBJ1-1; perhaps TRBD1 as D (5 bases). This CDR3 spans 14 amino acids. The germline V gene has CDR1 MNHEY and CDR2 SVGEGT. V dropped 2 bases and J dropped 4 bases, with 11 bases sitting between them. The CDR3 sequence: CASSYGQGSTEAFF. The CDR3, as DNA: TGTGCCAGCAGTTACGGGCAGGGATCCACTGAAGCTTTCTTT.

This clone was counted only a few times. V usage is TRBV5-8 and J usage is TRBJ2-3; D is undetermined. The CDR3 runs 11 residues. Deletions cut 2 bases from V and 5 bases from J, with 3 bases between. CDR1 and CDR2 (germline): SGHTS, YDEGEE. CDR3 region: CASSFRDTQYF. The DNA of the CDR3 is TGTGCCAGCAGCTTTAGAGATACGCAGTATTTT.

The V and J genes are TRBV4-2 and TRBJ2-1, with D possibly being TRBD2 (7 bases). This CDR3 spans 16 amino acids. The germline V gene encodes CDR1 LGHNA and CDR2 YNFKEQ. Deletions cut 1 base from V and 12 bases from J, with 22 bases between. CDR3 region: CASSQVTAGATVRQFF. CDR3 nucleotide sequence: TGTGCCAGCAGCCAAGTAACCGCGGGGGCTACTGTTAGGCAGTTCTTC.

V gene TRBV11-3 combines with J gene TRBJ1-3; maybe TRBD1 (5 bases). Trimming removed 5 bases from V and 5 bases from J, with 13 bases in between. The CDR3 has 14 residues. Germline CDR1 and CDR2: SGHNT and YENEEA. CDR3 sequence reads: CASSPGGTRNTIYF. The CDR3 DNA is TGTGCCAGCAGCCCAGGAGGGACGAGAAACACCATATATTTT. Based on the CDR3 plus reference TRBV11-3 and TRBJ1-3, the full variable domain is EAGVVQSPRYKIIEKKQPVAFWCNPISGHNTLYWYLQNLGQGPELLIRYENEEAVDDSQLPKDRFSAERLKGVDSTLKIQPAELGDSAVYLCASSPGGTRNTIYFGEGSWLTVV.

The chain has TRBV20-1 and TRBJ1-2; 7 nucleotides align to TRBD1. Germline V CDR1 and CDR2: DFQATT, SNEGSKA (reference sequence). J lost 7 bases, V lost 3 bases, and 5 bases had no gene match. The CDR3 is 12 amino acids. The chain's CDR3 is CSASGQVAGYTF. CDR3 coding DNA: TGCAGTGCTAGTGGACAGGTTGCTGGCTACACCTTC.

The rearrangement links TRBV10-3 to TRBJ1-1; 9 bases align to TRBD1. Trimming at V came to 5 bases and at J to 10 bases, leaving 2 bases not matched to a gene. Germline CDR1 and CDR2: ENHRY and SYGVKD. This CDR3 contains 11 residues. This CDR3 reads CAISPGQGAFF. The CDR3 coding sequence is TGTGCCATCAGTCCGGGACAGGGAGCTTTCTTT.

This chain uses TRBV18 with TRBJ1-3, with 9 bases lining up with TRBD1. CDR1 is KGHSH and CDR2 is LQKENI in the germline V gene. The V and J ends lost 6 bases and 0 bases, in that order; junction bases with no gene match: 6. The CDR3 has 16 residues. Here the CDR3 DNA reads TGTGCCAGCTCCTGGACAGGGGAGAGCTCTGGAAACACCATATATTTT. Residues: CASSWTGESSGNTIYF. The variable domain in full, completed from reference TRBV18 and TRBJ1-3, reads NAGVMQNPRHLVRRRGQEARLRCSPMKGHSHVYWYRQLPEEGLKFMVYLQKENIIDESGMPKERFSAEFPKEGPSILRIQQVVRGDSAAYFCASSWTGESSGNTIYFGEGSWLTVV.

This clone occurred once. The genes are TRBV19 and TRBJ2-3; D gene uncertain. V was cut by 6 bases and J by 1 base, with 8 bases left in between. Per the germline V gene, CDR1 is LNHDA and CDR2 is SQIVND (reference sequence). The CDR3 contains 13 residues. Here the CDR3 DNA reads TGTGCCAGTAGGGTCACAGGCACAGATACGCAGTATTTT. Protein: CASRVTGTDTQYF.